This TCR beta chain was sequenced during a study of blood T cell repertoires in COVID-19. Study background: PBMCs, B-cell-depleted T cells, or T cells provided the cDNA or gDNA that made up the material.

V was shortened by 4 bases and J by 4 bases, with 20 bases between the two germline ends. The CDR3 is 16 residues long. Germline lookup yields CDR1 LGHNA and CDR2 YNFKEQ. The data were produced by immunoSEQ multiplex PCR, yet TCRdb's version contains in-frame clones alone and is incomplete. The table shows approximately 280,000 clones, with around 87% occurring only once. J is TRBJ2-7 and V is TRBV4-2, with D perhaps TRBD1 (7 bases). Specimen: PBMCs or T cells enriched from blood (not recorded which). The source of this sequence is a woman aged 18-35 years with acute COVID-19. The CDR3 DNA is TGTGCCAGCAGCCCTGGAGGGGGCGGGCGATTATACGAGCAGTACTTC. Protein product: CASSPGGGGRLYEQYF.